This TCR beta chain derives from a study of T cells expressing NK-cell markers. Study information: Sequenced donors, eight in total, included seven who were HCMV-seropositive and one who was seronegative.

Findings of the study overall: CD8+ T cells in 5 or 6 donors included dominant NKG2C+ clonotypes at 1.0-7.0%.

Concerning this clonotype: Antigen unknown.

TCRdb re-called the 5' RACE reads and catalogs CDR3 proteins one per entry, DNA excluded. The repertoire table contains approximately 380,000 distinct CDR3 sequences. The sequenced sample was blood T cells: a sorted CD56 or NKG2C T cell subset, CD4+ or CD8+ T cells, or bulk PBMC T cells (not recorded which). This TCR came from a man aged 18-75 years in good health.

CDR3 loop: CASSQVKLGRLEKLFF. The chain links TRBV4-1 to TRBJ1-4. Germline assignment: CDR1 MGHRA and CDR2 YSYEKL. The CDR3 spans 16 residues.